This entry concerns a single TCR beta chain. This CDR3 spans 18 amino acids. V was trimmed by 3 bases and J by 1 base, leaving 20 bases between them. CDR1 is SGHTA, CDR2 FQGTGA, per germline. Generated by immunoSEQ multiplex PCR, the TCRdb table keeps only in-frame clones and is missing some. This table holds about 120,000 clones, approximately 87% found once. The data originate from a study of control samples from healthy donors and cancer patients. The receptor's source is a man aged 25-45 years in good health. Sample: blood. The chain employs TRBV7-3 and TRBJ2-3, with a tentative D call TRBD2 (6 bases). The CDR3: CASSFPGEAGPGTDTQYF. Written as DNA, the CDR3 is TGTGCCAGCAGCTTCCCCGGCGAGGCGGGGCCAGGCACAGATACGCAGTATTTT.